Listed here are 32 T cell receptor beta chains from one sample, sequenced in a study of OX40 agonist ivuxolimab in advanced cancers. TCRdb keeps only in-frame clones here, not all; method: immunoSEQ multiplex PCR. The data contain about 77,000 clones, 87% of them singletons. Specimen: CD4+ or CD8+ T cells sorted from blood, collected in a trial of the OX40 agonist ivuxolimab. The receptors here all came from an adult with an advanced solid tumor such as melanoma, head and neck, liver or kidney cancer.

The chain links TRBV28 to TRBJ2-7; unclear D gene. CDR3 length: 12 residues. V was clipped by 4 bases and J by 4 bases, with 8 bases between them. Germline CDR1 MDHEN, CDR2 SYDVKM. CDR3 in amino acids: CASSSARYEQYF. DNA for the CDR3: TGTGCCAGCAGTTCGGCGAGGTACGAGCAGTACTTC.

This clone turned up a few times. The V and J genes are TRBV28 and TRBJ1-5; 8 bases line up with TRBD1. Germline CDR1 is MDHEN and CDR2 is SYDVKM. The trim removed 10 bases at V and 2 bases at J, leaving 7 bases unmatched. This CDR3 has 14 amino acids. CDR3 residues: CANQGAGGNQPQHF. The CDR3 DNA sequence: TGTGCCAACCAGGGGGCTGGGGGCAATCAGCCCCAGCATTTT. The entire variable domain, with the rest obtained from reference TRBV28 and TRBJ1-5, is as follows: DVKVTQSSRYLVKRTGEKVFLECVQDMDHENMFWYRQDPGLGLRLIYFSYDVKMKEKGDIPEGYSVSREKKERFSLILESASTNQTSMYLCANQGAGGNQPQHFGDGTRLSIL.

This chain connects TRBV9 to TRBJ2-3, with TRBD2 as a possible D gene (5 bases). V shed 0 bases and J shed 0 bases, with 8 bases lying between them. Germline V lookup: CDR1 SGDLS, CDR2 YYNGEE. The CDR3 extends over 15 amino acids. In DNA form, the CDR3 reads TGTGCCAGCAGCGTAGGCCCGGGGAGCACAGATACGCAGTATTTT. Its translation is CASSVGPGSTDTQYF.

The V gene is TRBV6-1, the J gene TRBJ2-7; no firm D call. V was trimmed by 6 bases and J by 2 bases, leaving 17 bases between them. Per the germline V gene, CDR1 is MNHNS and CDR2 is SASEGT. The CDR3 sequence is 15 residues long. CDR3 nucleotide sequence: TGTGCCAGCAGGGTAGTGGGCAGACAAACCTACGAGCAGTACTTC. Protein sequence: CASRVVGRQTYEQYF.

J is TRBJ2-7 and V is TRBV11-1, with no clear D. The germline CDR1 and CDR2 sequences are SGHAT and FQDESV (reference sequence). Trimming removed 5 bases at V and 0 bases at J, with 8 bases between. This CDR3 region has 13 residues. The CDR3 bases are TGTGCCAGCAGCATCCGGGTCTCCTACGAGCAGTACTTC. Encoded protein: CASSIRVSYEQYF.

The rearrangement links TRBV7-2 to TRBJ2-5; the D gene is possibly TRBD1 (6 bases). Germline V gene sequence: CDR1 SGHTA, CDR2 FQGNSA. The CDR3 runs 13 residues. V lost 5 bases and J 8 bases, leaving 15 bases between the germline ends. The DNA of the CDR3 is TGTGCCAGCAGCCCAGGGGTTCGGGAAACCCAGTACTTC. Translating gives CASSPGVRETQYF.

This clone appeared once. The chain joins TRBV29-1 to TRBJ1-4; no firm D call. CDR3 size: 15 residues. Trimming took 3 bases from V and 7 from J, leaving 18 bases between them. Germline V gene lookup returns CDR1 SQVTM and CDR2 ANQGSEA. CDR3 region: CSVDDGRVNGEKLFF. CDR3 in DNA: TGCAGCGTTGACGATGGGAGGGTTAACGGTGAAAAACTGTTTTTT.

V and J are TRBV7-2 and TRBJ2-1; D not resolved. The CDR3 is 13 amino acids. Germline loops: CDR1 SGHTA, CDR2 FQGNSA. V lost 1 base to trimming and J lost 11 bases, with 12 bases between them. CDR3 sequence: CASSLDGPRKQFF. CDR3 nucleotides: TGTGCCAGCAGCTTAGATGGTCCCAGGAAGCAGTTCTTC.

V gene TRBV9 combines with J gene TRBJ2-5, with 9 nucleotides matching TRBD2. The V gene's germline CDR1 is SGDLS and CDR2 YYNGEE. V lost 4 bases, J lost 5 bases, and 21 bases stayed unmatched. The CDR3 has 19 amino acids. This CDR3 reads CASSPRRREGPLIQETQYF. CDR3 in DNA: TGTGCCAGCAGCCCCAGGAGGCGGGAGGGCCCGTTGATCCAGGAGACCCAGTACTTC. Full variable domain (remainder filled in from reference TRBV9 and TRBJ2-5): DSGVTQTPKHLITATGQRVTLRCSPRSGDLSVYWYQQSLDQGLQFLIQYYNGEERAKGNILERFSAQQFPDLHSELNLSSLELGDSALYFCASSPRRREGPLIQETQYFGPGTRLLVL.

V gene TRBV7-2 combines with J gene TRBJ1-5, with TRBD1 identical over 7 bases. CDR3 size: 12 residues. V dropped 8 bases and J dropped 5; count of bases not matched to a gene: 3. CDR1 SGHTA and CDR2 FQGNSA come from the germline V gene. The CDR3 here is CASGTADQPQHF. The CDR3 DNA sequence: TGTGCCAGCGGGACAGCCGATCAGCCCCAGCATTTT.

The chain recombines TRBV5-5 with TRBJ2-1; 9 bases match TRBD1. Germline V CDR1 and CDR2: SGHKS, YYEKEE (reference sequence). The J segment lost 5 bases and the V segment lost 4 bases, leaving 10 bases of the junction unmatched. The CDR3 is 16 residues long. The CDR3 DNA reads TGTGCCAGCAGCACACAGGGGGCCTCGTGGAACAATGAGCAGTTCTTC. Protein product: CASSTQGASWNNEQFF. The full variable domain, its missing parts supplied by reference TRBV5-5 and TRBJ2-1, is DAGVTQSPTHLIKTRGQQVTLRCSPISGHKSVSWYQQVLGQGPQFIFQYYEKEERGRGNFPDRFSARQFPNYSSELNVNALLLGDSALYLCASSTQGASWNNEQFFGPGTRLTVL.

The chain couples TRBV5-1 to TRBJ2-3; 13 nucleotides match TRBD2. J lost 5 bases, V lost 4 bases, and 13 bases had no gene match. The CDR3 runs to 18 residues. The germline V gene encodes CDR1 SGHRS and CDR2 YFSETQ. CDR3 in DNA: TGCGCCAGCAGCCAACGACTAGCGGGGGGCAAGAAGGGAGATACGCAGTATTTT. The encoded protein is CASSQRLAGGKKGDTQYF.

The CDR3, as DNA: TGTGCCAGCAGCCTACAGGGGGCTCAGTATGGCTACACCTTC. This sequence encodes CASSLQGAQYGYTF. V and J are TRBV6-5 and TRBJ1-2; 9 nucleotides align to TRBD1. Trimming removed 6 bases from V and 5 bases from J; junction bases left unmatched: 7. This CDR3 has 14 residues. The germline gives CDR1 MNHEY, CDR2 SVGAGI.

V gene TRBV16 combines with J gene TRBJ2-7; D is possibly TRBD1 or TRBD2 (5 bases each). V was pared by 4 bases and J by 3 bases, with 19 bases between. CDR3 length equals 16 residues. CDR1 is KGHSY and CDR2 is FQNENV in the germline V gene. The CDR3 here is CASSLDASGANYEQYF. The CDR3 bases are TGTGCCAGCAGCCTAGATGCATCCGGGGCCAACTACGAGCAGTACTTC.

The CDR3 bases are TGTGCCTGGAGTATTACAGTGAACACCGGGGAGCTGTTTTTT. Protein sequence: CAWSITVNTGELFF. The V call is TRBV30, the J call TRBJ2-2; D is ambiguous. CDR3 length: 14 residues. Trimming removed 2 bases from V and 1 base from J, with 8 bases in between. From germline, CDR1 is GTSNPN and CDR2 SVGIG (reference sequence). The full variable domain, rest sourced from reference TRBV30 and TRBJ2-2, is SQTIHQWPATLVQPVGSPLSLECTVEGTSNPNLYWYRQAAGRGLQLLFYSVGIGQISSEVPQNLSASRPQDRQFILSSKKLLLSDSGFYLCAWSITVNTGELFFGEGSRLTVL.

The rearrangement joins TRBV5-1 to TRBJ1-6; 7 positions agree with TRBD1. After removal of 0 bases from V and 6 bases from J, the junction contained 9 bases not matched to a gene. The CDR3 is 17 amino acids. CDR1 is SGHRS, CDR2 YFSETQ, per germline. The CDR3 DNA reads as TGCGCCAGCAGCTTGGACCTATCGGGACAGCGTAATTCACCCCTCCACTTT. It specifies CASSLDLSGQRNSPLHF. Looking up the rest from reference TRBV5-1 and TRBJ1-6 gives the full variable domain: KAGVTQTPRYLIKTRGQQVTLSCSPISGHRSVSWYQQTPGQGLQFLFEYFSETQRNKGNFPGRFSGRQFSNSRSEMNVSTLELGDSALYLCASSLDLSGQRNSPLHFGNGTRLTVT.

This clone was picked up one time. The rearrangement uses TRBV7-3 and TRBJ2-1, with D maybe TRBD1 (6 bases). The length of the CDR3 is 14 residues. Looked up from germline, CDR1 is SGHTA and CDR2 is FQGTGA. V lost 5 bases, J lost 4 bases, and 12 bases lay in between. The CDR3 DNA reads TGTGCCAGCAGCCCCGGTAGGGGGTACAATGAGCAGTTCTTC. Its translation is CASSPGRGYNEQFF.

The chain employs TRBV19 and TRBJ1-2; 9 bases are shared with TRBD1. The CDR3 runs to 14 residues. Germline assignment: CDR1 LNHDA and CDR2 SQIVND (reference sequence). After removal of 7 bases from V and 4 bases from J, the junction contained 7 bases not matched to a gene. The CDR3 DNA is TGTGCCAGTACTAATACGGACAGGGGCTATGGCTACACCTTC. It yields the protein CASTNTDRGYGYTF.

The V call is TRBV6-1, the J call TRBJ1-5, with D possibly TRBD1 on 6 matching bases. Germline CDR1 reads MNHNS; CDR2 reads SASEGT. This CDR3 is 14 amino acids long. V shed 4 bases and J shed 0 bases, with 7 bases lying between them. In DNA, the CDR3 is TGTGCCAGCAGTGCACAGGGTAGCAATCAGCCCCAGCATTTT. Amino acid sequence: CASSAQGSNQPQHF.

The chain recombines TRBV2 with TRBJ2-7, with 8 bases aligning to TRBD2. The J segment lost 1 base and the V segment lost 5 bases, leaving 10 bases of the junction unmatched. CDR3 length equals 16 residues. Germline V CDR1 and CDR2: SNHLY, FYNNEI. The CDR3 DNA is TGTGCCAGCAGTCCCCGGGGGGGACTCGATTCCTACGAGCAGTACTTC. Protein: CASSPRGGLDSYEQYF.

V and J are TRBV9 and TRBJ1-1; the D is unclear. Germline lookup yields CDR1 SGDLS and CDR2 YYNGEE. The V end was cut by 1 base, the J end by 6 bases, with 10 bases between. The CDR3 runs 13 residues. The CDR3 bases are TGTGCCAGCAGCGTACAACCGAGGGCTGAAGCTTTCTTT. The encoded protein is CASSVQPRAEAFF. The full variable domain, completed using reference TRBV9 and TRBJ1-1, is DSGVTQTPKHLITATGQRVTLRCSPRSGDLSVYWYQQSLDQGLQFLIQYYNGEERAKGNILERFSAQQFPDLHSELNLSSLELGDSALYFCASSVQPRAEAFFGQGTRLTVV.

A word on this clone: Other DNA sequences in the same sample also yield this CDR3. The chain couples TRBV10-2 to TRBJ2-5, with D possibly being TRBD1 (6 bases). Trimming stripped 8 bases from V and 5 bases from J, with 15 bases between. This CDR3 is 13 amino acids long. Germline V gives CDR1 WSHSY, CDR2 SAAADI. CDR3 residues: CASSPTGGETQYF. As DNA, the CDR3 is TGCGCCAGCTCCCCGACAGGTGGTGAGACCCAGTACTTC.

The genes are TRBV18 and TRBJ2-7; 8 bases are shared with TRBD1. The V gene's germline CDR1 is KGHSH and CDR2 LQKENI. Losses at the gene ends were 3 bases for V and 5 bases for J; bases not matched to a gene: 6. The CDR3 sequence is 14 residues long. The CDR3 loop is CASSPLDRENEQYF. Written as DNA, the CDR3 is TGTGCCAGCTCACCCCTGGACAGGGAGAACGAGCAGTACTTC.

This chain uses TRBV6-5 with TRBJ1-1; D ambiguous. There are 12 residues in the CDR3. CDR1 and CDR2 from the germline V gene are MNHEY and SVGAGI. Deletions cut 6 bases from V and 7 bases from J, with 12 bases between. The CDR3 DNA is TGTGCCAGCAGCCCTCCTAATAATGAAGCTTTCTTT. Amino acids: CASSPPNNEAFF.

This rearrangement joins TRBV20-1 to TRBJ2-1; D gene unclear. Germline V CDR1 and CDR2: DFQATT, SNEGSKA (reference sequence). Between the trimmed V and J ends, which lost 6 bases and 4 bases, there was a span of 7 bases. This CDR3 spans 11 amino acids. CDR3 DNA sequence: TGCAGTGCGGTCAATTACAATGAGCAGTTCTTC. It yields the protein CSAVNYNEQFF.

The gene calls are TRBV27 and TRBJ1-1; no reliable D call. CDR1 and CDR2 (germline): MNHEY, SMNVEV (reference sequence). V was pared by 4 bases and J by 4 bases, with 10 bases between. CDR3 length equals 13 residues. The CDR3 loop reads CASSYRLPTEAFF. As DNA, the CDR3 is TGTGCCAGCAGTTATAGACTACCCACTGAAGCTTTCTTT.

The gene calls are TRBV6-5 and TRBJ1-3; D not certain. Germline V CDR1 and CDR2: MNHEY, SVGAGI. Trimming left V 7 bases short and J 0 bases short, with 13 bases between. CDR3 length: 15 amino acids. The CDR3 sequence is CASTFSPFSGNTIYF. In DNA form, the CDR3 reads TGTGCCAGCACCTTCTCGCCCTTCTCTGGAAACACCATATATTTT.

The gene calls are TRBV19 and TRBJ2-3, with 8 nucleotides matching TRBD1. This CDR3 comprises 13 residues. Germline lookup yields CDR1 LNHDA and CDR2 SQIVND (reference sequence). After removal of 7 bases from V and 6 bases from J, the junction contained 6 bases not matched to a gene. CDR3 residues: CASTPTGADTQYF. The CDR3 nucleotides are TGTGCCAGTACCCCGACAGGGGCCGATACGCAGTATTTT.

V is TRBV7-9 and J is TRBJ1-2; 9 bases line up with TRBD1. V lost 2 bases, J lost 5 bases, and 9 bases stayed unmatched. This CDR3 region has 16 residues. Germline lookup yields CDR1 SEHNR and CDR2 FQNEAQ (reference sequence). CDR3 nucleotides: TGTGCCAGCAGCTTATCCGGGACAGGGAGATTATATGGCTACACCTTC. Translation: CASSLSGTGRLYGYTF.

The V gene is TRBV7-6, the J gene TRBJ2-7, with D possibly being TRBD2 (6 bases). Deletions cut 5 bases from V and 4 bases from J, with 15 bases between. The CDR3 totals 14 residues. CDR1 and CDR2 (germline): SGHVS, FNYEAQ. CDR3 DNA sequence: TGTGCCAGCAGCCCCGCCGGCGGGGCTTACGAGCAGTACTTC. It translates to CASSPAGGAYEQYF.

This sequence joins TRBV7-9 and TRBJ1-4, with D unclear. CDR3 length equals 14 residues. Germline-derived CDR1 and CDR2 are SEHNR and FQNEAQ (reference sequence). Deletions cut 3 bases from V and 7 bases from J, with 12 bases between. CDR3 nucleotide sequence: TGTGCCAGCAGCTTTGGCAGTACCAGTGAAAAACTGTTTTTT. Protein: CASSFGSTSEKLFF.

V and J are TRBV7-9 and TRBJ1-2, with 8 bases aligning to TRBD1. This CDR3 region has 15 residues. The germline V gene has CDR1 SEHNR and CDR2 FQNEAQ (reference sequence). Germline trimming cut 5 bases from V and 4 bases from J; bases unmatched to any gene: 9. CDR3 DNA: TGTGCCAGCAGCCTGATGGACAGGGACGGCTATGGCTACACCTTC. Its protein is CASSLMDRDGYGYTF.